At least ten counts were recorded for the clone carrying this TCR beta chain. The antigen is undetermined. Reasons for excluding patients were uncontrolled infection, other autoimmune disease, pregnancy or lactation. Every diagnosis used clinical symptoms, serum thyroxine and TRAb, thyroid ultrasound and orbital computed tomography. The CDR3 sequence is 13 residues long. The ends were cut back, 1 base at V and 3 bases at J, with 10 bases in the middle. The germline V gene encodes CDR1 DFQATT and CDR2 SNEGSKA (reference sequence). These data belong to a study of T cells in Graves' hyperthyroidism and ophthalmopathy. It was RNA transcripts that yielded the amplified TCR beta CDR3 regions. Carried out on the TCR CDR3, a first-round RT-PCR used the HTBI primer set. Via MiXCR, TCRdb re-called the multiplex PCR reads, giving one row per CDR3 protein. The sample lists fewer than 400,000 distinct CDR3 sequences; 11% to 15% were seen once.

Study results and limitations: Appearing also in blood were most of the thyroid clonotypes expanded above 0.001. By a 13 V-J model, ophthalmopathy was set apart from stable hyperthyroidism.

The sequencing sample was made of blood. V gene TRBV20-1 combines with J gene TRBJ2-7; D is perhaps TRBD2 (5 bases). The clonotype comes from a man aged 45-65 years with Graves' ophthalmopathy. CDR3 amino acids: CSARAGWDYEQYF. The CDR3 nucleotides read TGCAGTGCTAGAGCGGGGTGGGACTACGAGCAGTACTTC.